The 22 T cell receptor beta chains below all came from one sample that was sequenced in a study of T cell repertoires in cytomegalovirus infection. TCRdb reanalysed the reads using MiXCR and keeps one entry per CDR3 protein. Of approximately 170,000 distinct CDR3 sequences in the sample, over 13% were seen once. Sample: PBMCs. All receptors come from a human donor in good health (CMV status not recorded). Some clones in this sample may be carry-over from other donors' samples.

The DNA for the CDR3 is TGTGCCAGCAGCTTAGGGTCTCGGGACAGTCCTAACACTGAAGCTTTCTTT. Its protein is CASSLGSRDSPNTEAFF. This chain uses TRBV11-3 with TRBJ1-1, with 7 bases lining up with TRBD1. J was trimmed by 2 bases and V by 1 base; bases with no gene match: 10. Germline V gene data show CDR1 as SGHNT and CDR2 as YENEEA. The CDR3 contains 17 residues.

Many counts were recorded for this clonotype. V gene TRBV12-3 or TRBV12-4 combines with J gene TRBJ1-5; D remains ambiguous. V lost 4 bases and J 3 bases, leaving 10 bases between the germline ends. The length of the CDR3 is 14 residues. In DNA form, the CDR3 reads TGTGCCAGCAGTTCATCCAGGTCCAATCAGCCCCAGCATTTT. As protein: CASSSSRSNQPQHF.

There are a few counts of this clonotype. A much larger clone is a single base away; this may be a read error. CDR3 DNA: TGTGCCAGCAGTTTCCGACTAGCGGACAATGAGCAGTTCTTC. This encodes CASSFRLADNEQFF. This chain joins TRBV28 and TRBJ2-1; 9 bases are a match to TRBD2. V shed 3 bases, J shed 5 bases, and the junction held 2 bases outside the gene matches. Germline V gives CDR1 MDHEN, CDR2 SYDVKM. This CDR3 is built from 14 residues.

The chain couples TRBV9 to TRBJ2-1; the D gene is possibly TRBD2 (7 bases). The CDR3 has 15 amino acids. CDR1 is SGDLS and CDR2 is YYNGEE in the germline V gene. V was cut by 3 bases and J by 7 bases, with 17 bases left in between. The CDR3 coding sequence is TGTGCCAGCAGCGCCAGAGGGGGGGGGCATAATGAGCAGTTCTTC. Its protein product is CASSARGGGHNEQFF.

This rearrangement joins TRBV7-2 to TRBJ2-1; D might be TRBD2 (6 bases). Germline CDR1 is SGHTA and CDR2 is FQGNSA. V lost 1 base and J 8 bases, leaving 12 bases between the germline ends. CDR3 length equals 14 residues. The CDR3 DNA reads as TGTGCCAGCAGCTTAGGGGGGGTGGGGGATGAGCAGTTCTTC. Protein: CASSLGGVGDEQFF.

The sample holds a few counts of this clonotype. The chain recombines TRBV29-1 with TRBJ2-7, with a weak D call TRBD2 (7 bases). From germline, CDR1 is SQVTM and CDR2 ANQGSEA. The CDR3 is 13 amino acids. V gave up 4 bases and J gave up 3 bases, with 13 bases separating them. CDR3 amino acids: CSVVRGGNYEQYF. CDR3 DNA: TGCAGCGTTGTAAGGGGGGGCAACTACGAGCAGTACTTC.

This clonotype was seen ten or more times. The V gene is TRBV27, the J gene TRBJ2-2; a weak D match, TRBD1 (5 bases). The length of the CDR3 is 13 residues. Germline loops: CDR1 MNHEY, CDR2 SMNVEV (reference sequence). V was cut by 5 bases and J by 6 bases, with 10 bases left in between. The CDR3 sequence is CASSIQGSGELFF. The CDR3 DNA sequence: TGTGCCAGCAGTATTCAGGGTTCCGGGGAGCTGTTTTTT.

This chain links TRBV29-1 with TRBJ2-1; 11 bases agree with TRBD2. V shed 7 bases and J 5 bases; nucleotides not matched to a gene: 4. The germline V gene encodes CDR1 SQVTM and CDR2 ANQGSEA. The CDR3 loop spans 13 amino acids. DNA for the CDR3: TGCAGCGCCAAGACTAGCGGGAACAATGAGCAGTTCTTC. It codes for CSAKTSGNNEQFF.

This clonotype was detected only a few times. V usage is TRBV12-3 or TRBV12-4 and J usage is TRBJ2-3, with D hard to call. The germline V and J ends were trimmed by 7 bases and 6 bases, with 8 bases remaining between them. This CDR3 spans 11 amino acids. CDR3 bases: TGTGCCAGCACCTTCGGTGATACGCAGTATTTT. Its translation is CASTFGDTQYF.

The chain employs TRBV19 and TRBJ1-5; weak D call: TRBD1 (6 bases). The V gene lost 7 bases and the J gene lost 6 bases, with 13 bases spanning the gap. Germline V gene sequence: CDR1 LNHDA, CDR2 SQIVND (reference sequence). The CDR3 has 13 residues. The CDR3 DNA follows: TGTGCCAGTACCTTGGGGGCTAGTCAGCCCCAGCATTTT. Translated, it gives CASTLGASQPQHF. Drawing the rest from reference TRBV19 and TRBJ1-5, the complete variable domain is DGGITQSPKYLFRKEGQNVTLSCEQNLNHDAMYWYRQDPGQGLRLIYYSQIVNDFQKGDIAEGYSVSREKKESFPLTVTSAQKNPTAFYLCASTLGASQPQHFGDGTRLSIL.

In its sample, this clonotype was seen many times. V and J are TRBV7-2 and TRBJ2-2, with D tentatively TRBD1 (5 bases). This CDR3 spans 15 amino acids. The ends were cut back, 6 bases at V and 4 bases at J, with 15 bases in the middle. From germline, CDR1 is SGHTA and CDR2 FQGNSA. The CDR3 DNA reads as TGTGCCAGCAGGTCAACGACAGAGAGCACCGGGGAGCTGTTTTTT. Protein sequence: CASRSTTESTGELFF.

The genes are TRBV7-3 and TRBJ2-7; D might be TRBD1 or TRBD2, each matching 7 bases. V lost 4 bases, J lost 5 bases, and 12 bases lay in between. Germline V gives CDR1 SGHTA, CDR2 FQGTGA. The length of the CDR3 is 13 residues. In DNA form, the CDR3 reads TGTGCCAGCAGCTCCAGGGGGGGTCACGAGCAGTACTTC. The encoded protein is CASSSRGGHEQYF.

This clonotype was counted many times. This rearrangement joins TRBV5-1 to TRBJ1-2, with D unresolved. Trimming cost V 3 bases and J 6 bases, with 12 bases left between them. Germline assignment: CDR1 SGHRS and CDR2 YFSETQ. The CDR3 consists of 13 residues. This CDR3 is CASSSGLSDGYTF. DNA of the CDR3: TGCGCCAGCAGCTCCGGACTCTCCGATGGCTACACCTTC.

This clonotype was seen at least ten times. V usage is TRBV6-1 and J usage is TRBJ2-2; D gene uncertain. The CDR3 covers 14 residues. The germline CDR1 and CDR2 sequences are MNHNS and SASEGT. V was shortened by 7 bases and J by 0 bases, with 9 bases between the two germline ends. CDR3 residues: CASKGRTNTGELFF. DNA of the CDR3: TGTGCCAGCAAAGGTCGTACGAACACCGGGGAGCTGTTTTTT.

This clonotype showed up just a few times. J is TRBJ2-6 and V is TRBV29-1, with TRBD1 matching 11 bases. Germline-derived CDR1 and CDR2 are SQVTM and ANQGSEA. J gave up 0 bases and V 6 bases, and 4 bases lay outside the gene matches. The CDR3 is 16 amino acids. The CDR3 region has the DNA TGCAGCGTCGGGGACAGGGGGTACTCTGGGGCCAACGTCCTGACTTTC. This translates into CSVGDRGYSGANVLTF.

This clonotype was recorded at least ten times. The chain uses TRBV7-2 and TRBJ1-1; D is undetermined. Germline V gene lookup returns CDR1 SGHTA and CDR2 FQGNSA. V was cut by 4 bases and J by 1 base, with 10 bases left in between. CDR3 length equals 14 residues. The CDR3 reads CASSSPRENTEAFF. The CDR3 DNA is TGTGCCAGCAGCTCGCCTAGGGAGAACACTGAAGCTTTCTTT. The variable domain in full, completed from reference TRBV7-2 and TRBJ1-1, reads GAGVSQSPSNKVTEKGKDVELRCDPISGHTALYWYRQSLGQGLEFLIYFQGNSAPDKSGLPSDRFSAERTGGSVSTLTIQRTQQEDSAVYLCASSSPRENTEAFFGQGTRLTVV.

This clonotype was counted ten times or more. The CDR3 here is CASSQWDRKAFF. As DNA, the CDR3 is TGTGCCAGCAGCCAGTGGGACCGAAAAGCTTTCTTT. J is TRBJ1-1 and V is TRBV12-3 or TRBV12-4, with D possibly matching TRBD1 (5 bases). The CDR3 sequence is 12 residues long. V gave up 6 bases and J gave up 9 bases, with 14 bases separating them.

This clonotype was seen more than once but under ten times. The chain links TRBV7-9 to TRBJ1-3, with D hard to call. The ends were cut back, 3 bases at V and 4 bases at J, with 4 bases in the middle. The CDR3 consists of 12 residues. CDR1 and CDR2 from the germline V gene are SEHNR and FQNEAQ (reference sequence). CDR3 sequence (DNA): TGTGCCAGCAGCTTGGACGGAAACACCATATATTTT. Translated, it gives CASSLDGNTIYF.

The V call is TRBV18, the J call TRBJ2-3, with D hard to call. There are 13 residues in the CDR3. The V gene's germline CDR1 is KGHSH and CDR2 LQKENI. V was shortened by 0 bases and J by 4 bases, with 5 bases between the two germline ends. CDR3: CASSPPSPDTQYF. The DNA of the CDR3 is TGTGCCAGCTCACCACCTAGCCCAGATACGCAGTATTTT.

This clonotype was seen at least ten times. V is TRBV7-9 and J is TRBJ2-7; 7 nucleotides align to TRBD1. This CDR3 contains 14 residues. Germline V CDR1 and CDR2: SEHNR, FQNEAQ (reference sequence). The ends lost 3 bases at V and 5 bases at J; junction bases unmatched: 7. CDR3 protein: CASSFVTGPHEQYF. The CDR3 DNA reads as TGTGCCAGCAGCTTCGTGACAGGGCCCCACGAGCAGTACTTC.

Ten or more counts support this clonotype. V and J are TRBV7-9 and TRBJ2-5, with 8 bases lining up with TRBD2. This CDR3 spans 14 amino acids. Germline V gene data show CDR1 as SEHNR and CDR2 as FQNEAQ (reference sequence). Trimming removed 11 bases from V and 5 bases from J; junction bases left unmatched: 13. CDR3 in DNA: TGTGCCGGGGGGACTAGTACGGATCGGGAGACCCAGTACTTC. It specifies CAGGTSTDRETQYF.

This clonotype showed up just a few times. The chain has TRBV10-3 and TRBJ2-7, with D unresolved. V lost 6 bases and J lost 3, with 18 bases in between. The CDR3 length is 15 residues. CDR1 is ENHRY and CDR2 is SYGVKD in the germline V gene. The CDR3 bases are TGTGCCATCAGGGGGATAGACGGCGCCAACTACGAGCAGTACTTC. Translating gives CAIRGIDGANYEQYF.